The 16 T cell receptor beta chains given below trace back to one sample, sequenced in a study of T cell responses to AZD1222 COVID-19 vaccine. Measured with immunoSEQ multiplex PCR; TCRdb has only the in-frame clones, and not every one. The table records about 75,000 clones, around 86% of them present only once. The input for sequencing was peripheral blood, taken 28 days after the second AZD1222 dose. The receptors were gathered from an adult who received the AZD1222 COVID-19 vaccine.

V gene TRBV14 combines with J gene TRBJ1-2; 11 nucleotides line up with TRBD1. Trimming at V came to 0 bases and at J to 7 bases, leaving 13 bases not matched to a gene. CDR1 and CDR2 (germline): SGHDN, FVKESK. The CDR3 runs to 18 residues. CDR3 loop: CASSQDLFLGQGAFGYTF. The CDR3 nucleotides are TGTGCCAGCAGCCAAGATCTTTTTTTAGGACAGGGGGCTTTTGGCTACACCTTC.

This chain joins TRBV6-2 or TRBV6-3 and TRBJ1-1; D is ambiguous. Germline CDR1 reads MNHEY; CDR2 reads SVGEGT. Trimming removed 2 bases from V and 0 bases from J, with 16 bases in between. The CDR3 is made up of 17 amino acids. DNA for the CDR3: TGTGCCAGCAGTTACAGAACCCTGGGAGAGATGAACACTGAAGCTTTCTTT. It is translated as CASSYRTLGEMNTEAFF.

The chain is built from TRBV3-1 (or the pseudogene TRBV3-2) and TRBJ2-2; no definite D call. V was shortened by 1 base and J by 3 bases, with 3 bases between the two germline ends. Germline values: CDR1 LGHDT, CDR2 YNNKEL (reference sequence). This CDR3 is built from 13 residues. The CDR3 DNA follows: TGTGCCAGCAGCCAAGTGTACACCGGGGAGCTGTTTTTT. Translated, it gives CASSQVYTGELFF.

Only one count was recorded for this clone. The chain recombines TRBV21-1 with TRBJ1-2. TRBV21-1 is a recognized pseudogene. The CDR3 has 14 residues. CDR3 sequence reads: CASSSKTGADGYTF. CDR3 DNA sequence: TGTGCCAGCAGCTCTAAGACGGGGGCTGACGGCTACACCTTC.

This chain connects TRBV14 to TRBJ2-2; possible D gene TRBD1, 6 bases. Between the trimmed V and J ends, which lost 1 base and 1 base, there was a span of 19 bases. The germline V gene has CDR1 SGHDN and CDR2 FVKESK. This CDR3 contains 19 residues. CDR3 DNA sequence: TGTGCCAGCAGCCAAGTCCCAAGTCTGGACAGCGGGAACACCGGGGAGCTGTTTTTT. It specifies CASSQVPSLDSGNTGELFF.

The chain carries TRBV29-1 and TRBJ1-4; D remains ambiguous. CDR1 is SQVTM, CDR2 ANQGSEA, per germline. The V end was cut by 4 bases, the J end by 0 bases, with 12 bases between. The CDR3 length is 15 residues. The CDR3 here is CSVGVPGATNEKLFF. The CDR3 nucleotides are TGCAGCGTTGGGGTCCCGGGCGCAACTAATGAAAAACTGTTTTTT.

The chain joins TRBV11-3 to TRBJ2-3; 7 bases line up with TRBD2. CDR3 length equals 16 residues. Germline V gene data show CDR1 as SGHNT and CDR2 as YENEEA. Unmatched junction bases numbered 12, after V lost 5 bases and J lost 4 bases. The CDR3 DNA follows: TGTGCCAGCAGCCCGGGGAGGGGCCCGAGCGCAGATACGCAGTATTTT. Residues: CASSPGRGPSADTQYF.

The rearrangement links TRBV5-8 to TRBJ1-2; D perhaps matches TRBD1 (6 bases). The ends were cut back, 3 bases at V and 2 bases at J, with 20 bases in the middle. CDR1 is SGHTS, CDR2 YDEGEE, per germline. The CDR3 is 17 amino acids. CDR3 protein: CASSYLGTRGANYGYTF. As DNA, the CDR3 is TGTGCCAGCAGCTACCTAGGGACACGGGGGGCCAACTATGGCTACACCTTC. Drawing the rest from reference TRBV5-8 and TRBJ1-2, the complete variable domain is EAGVTQSPTHLIKTRGQQATLRCSPISGHTSVYWYQQALGLGLQFLLWYDEGEERNRGNFPPRFSGRQFPNYSSELNVNALELEDSALYLCASSYLGTRGANYGYTFGSGTRLTVV.

The rearrangement links TRBV7-2 to TRBJ1-5; 7 nucleotides align to TRBD1. In germline, CDR1 is SGHTA, CDR2 FQGNSA. The CDR3 totals 13 residues. V dropped 5 bases and J dropped 6; count of bases not matched to a gene: 4. The CDR3 here is CASSLDRVQPQHF. The CDR3 region has the DNA TGTGCCAGCAGCCTCGACAGGGTTCAGCCCCAGCATTTT.

The CDR3 DNA is TGTGCCAGCAGCCGGACTAGCGGCTACGAGCAGTACTTC. Its protein product is CASSRTSGYEQYF. The chain is built from TRBV3-1 (or the pseudogene TRBV3-2) and TRBJ2-7; 10 nucleotides match TRBD2. The CDR3 sequence is 13 residues long. J was trimmed by 3 bases and V by 4 bases; bases with no gene match: 0. Germline CDR1 is LGHDT and CDR2 is YNNKEL (reference sequence).

The genes are TRBV30 and TRBJ2-6; D tentatively fits TRBD1 or TRBD2 (5 bases each). This CDR3 has 20 amino acids. V was pared by 0 bases and J by 0 bases, with 21 bases between. Germline CDR1 is GTSNPN and CDR2 is SVGIG (reference sequence). The CDR3 DNA sequence: TGTGCCTGGAGTGTTGGTTTAATAGGGGACGGACTCTCTGGGGCCAACGTCCTGACTTTC. It specifies CAWSVGLIGDGLSGANVLTF.

The chain joins TRBV7-9 to TRBJ1-1, with a weak D call TRBD1 (6 bases). The germline V gene encodes CDR1 SEHNR and CDR2 FQNEAQ (reference sequence). Between the trimmed V and J ends, which lost 3 bases and 7 bases, there was a span of 12 bases. The CDR3 consists of 13 residues. CDR3 loop: CASSFGQPFEAFF. The CDR3 bases are TGTGCCAGCAGCTTCGGACAGCCCTTTGAAGCTTTCTTT.

J is TRBJ1-3 and V is TRBV9; perhaps TRBD1 as D (6 bases). Germline loops: CDR1 SGDLS, CDR2 YYNGEE. CDR3 size: 15 residues. V shed 4 bases and J shed 0 bases, with 11 bases lying between them. The CDR3 DNA reads as TGTGCCAGCAGCCCAGGAGGGGGCTCTGGAAACACCATATATTTT. Translating gives CASSPGGGSGNTIYF.

This chain uses TRBV28 with TRBJ1-5; possibly TRBD1 for D (6 bases). CDR1 and CDR2 (germline): MDHEN, SYDVKM. The V end lost 5 bases, the J end lost 4 bases, and 9 bases lay between the germline ends. This CDR3 spans 13 amino acids. The CDR3 sequence: CASSRTVNQPQHF. The CDR3 DNA reads TGTGCCAGCAGTCGGACAGTGAATCAGCCCCAGCATTTT.

In DNA form, the CDR3 reads TGTGCCAGCAGTTTTCTGCTAGCGTCAGATACGCAGTATTTT. Its protein product is CASSFLLASDTQYF. The chain links TRBV28 to TRBJ2-3, with D possibly TRBD2 on 6 matching bases. This CDR3 is 14 amino acids long. Trimming shortened V by 3 bases and J by 4 bases, and 11 bases separated the two germline ends. Germline V lookup: CDR1 MDHEN, CDR2 SYDVKM.

The gene calls are TRBV12-3 or TRBV12-4 and TRBJ1-5; the D gene is possibly TRBD1 (5 bases). Trimming pared 4 bases from V and 4 bases from J, leaving 5 bases between. The CDR3 has 12 amino acids. This CDR3 reads CASSWGNQPQHF. The DNA of the CDR3 is TGTGCCAGCAGTTGGGGGAATCAGCCCCAGCATTTT.